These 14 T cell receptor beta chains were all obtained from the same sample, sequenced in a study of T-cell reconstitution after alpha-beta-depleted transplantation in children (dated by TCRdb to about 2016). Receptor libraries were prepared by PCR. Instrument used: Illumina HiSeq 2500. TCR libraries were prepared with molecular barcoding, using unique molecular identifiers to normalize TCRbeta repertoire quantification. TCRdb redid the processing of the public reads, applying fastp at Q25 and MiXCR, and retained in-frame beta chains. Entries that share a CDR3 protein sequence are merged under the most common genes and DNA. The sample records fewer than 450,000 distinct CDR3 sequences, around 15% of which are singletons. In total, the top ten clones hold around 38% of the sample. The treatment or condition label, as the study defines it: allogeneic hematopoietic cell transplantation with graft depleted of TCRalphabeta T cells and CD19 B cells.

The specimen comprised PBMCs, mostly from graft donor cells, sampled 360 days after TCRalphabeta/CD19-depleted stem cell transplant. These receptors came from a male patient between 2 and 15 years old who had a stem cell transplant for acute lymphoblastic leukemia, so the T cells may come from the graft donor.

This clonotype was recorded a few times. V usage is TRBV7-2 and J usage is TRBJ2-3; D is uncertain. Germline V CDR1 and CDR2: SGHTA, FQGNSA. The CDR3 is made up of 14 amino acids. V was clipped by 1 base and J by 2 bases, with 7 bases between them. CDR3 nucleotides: TGTGCCAGCAGCTTAGAAGAGCCCACAGATACGCAGTATTTT. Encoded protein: CASSLEEPTDTQYF. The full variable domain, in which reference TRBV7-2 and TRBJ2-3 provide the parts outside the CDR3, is GAGVSQSPSNKVTEKGKDVELRCDPISGHTALYWYRQSLGQGLEFLIYFQGNSAPDKSGLPSDRFSAERTGGSVSTLTIQRTQQEDSAVYLCASSLEEPTDTQYFGPGTRLTVL.

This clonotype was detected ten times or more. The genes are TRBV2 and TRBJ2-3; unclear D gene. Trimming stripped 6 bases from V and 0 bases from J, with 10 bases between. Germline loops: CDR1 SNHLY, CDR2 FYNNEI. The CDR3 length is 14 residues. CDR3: CASSLTQSTDTQYF. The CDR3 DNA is TGTGCCAGCAGCCTGACACAAAGCACAGATACGCAGTATTTT. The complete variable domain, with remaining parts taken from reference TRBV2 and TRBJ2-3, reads EPEVTQTPSHQVTQMGQEVILRCVPISNHLYFYWYRQILGQKVEFLVSFYNNEISEKSEIFDDQFSVERPDGSNFTLKIRSTKLEDSAMYFCASSLTQSTDTQYFGPGTRLTVL.

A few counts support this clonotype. CDR3 nucleotide sequence: TGTGCCAGCAGTTTAGTAGCCGGGACAGGGATCTCCTACGAGCAGTACTTC. It is translated as CASSLVAGTGISYEQYF. The chain uses TRBV12-3 or TRBV12-4 and TRBJ2-7; 9 bases line up with TRBD1. The trim removed 1 base at V and 0 bases at J, leaving 7 bases unmatched. The CDR3 runs to 17 residues.

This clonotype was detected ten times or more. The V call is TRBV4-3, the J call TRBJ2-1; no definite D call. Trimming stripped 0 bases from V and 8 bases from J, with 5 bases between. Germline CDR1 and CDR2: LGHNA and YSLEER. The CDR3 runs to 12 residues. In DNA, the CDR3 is TGCGCCAGCAGCCAAGATCCCGATGAGCAGTTCTTC. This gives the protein CASSQDPDEQFF.

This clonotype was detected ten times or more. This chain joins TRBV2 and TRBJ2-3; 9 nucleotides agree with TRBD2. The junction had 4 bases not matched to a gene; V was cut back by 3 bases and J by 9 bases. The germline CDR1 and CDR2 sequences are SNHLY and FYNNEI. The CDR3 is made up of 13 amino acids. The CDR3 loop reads CASSDEAGGTQYF. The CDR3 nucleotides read TGTGCCAGCAGTGATGAGGCGGGAGGGACGCAGTATTTT.

The CDR3 DNA reads as TGTGCCAGCAGCCGAAGCGGGAGGGCGAGGAGCCAAGAGACCCAGTACTTC. As protein: CASSRSGRARSQETQYF. This sequence joins TRBV6-1 and TRBJ2-5, with TRBD2 matching 10 bases. V lost 6 bases to trimming and J lost 1 base; unmatched junction nucleotides: 11. The germline V gene encodes CDR1 MNHNS and CDR2 SASEGT. This CDR3 has 17 residues.

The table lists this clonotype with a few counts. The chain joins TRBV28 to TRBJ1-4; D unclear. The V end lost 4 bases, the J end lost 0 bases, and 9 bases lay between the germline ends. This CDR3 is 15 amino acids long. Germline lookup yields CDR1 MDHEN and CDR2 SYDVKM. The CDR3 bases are TGTGCCAGCAGTTCCCCACTCACAACTAATGAAAAACTGTTTTTT. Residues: CASSSPLTTNEKLFF.

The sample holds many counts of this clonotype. CDR3 sequence (DNA): TGCAGTGCTAAGGGACTAGCGGAACCTACGGAGTACTTC. Translation gives CSAKGLAEPTEYF. This sequence joins TRBV20-1 and TRBJ2-7; 11 nucleotides line up with TRBD2. Germline-derived CDR1 and CDR2 are DFQATT and SNEGSKA (reference sequence). The CDR3 is 13 amino acids. Trimming removed 4 bases from V and 11 bases from J; junction bases left unmatched: 10.

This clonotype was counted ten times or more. The CDR3 reads CASKDRPSNTGELFF. The CDR3 nucleotides are TGTGCCAGTAAGGACAGGCCATCGAACACCGGGGAGCTGTTTTTT. V and J are TRBV6-5 and TRBJ2-2; 7 nucleotides agree with TRBD1. Trimming took 9 bases from V and 0 from J; bases not matched to a gene: 7. This CDR3 region has 15 residues. Per germline, CDR1 MNHEY and CDR2 SVGAGI.

The CDR3 DNA reads TGCGCCAGCAGCCAAGATACCAGGGGGGGAAACATTCAGTACTTC. It encodes CASSQDTRGGNIQYF. The J gene is TRBJ2-4, the V gene TRBV4-3; D tentatively fits TRBD1 or TRBD2 (7 bases each). V lost 0 bases and J lost 6, with 12 bases in between. This CDR3 is built from 15 residues. Germline CDR1 is LGHNA and CDR2 is YSLEER.

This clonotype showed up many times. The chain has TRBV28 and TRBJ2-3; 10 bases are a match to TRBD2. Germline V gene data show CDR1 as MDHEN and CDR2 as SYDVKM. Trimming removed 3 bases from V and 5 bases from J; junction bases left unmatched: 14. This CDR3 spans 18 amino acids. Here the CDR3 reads CASSFPPIAGGRIDTQYF. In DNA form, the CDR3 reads TGTGCCAGCAGTTTCCCCCCTATAGCGGGAGGTAGAATAGATACGCAGTATTTT.

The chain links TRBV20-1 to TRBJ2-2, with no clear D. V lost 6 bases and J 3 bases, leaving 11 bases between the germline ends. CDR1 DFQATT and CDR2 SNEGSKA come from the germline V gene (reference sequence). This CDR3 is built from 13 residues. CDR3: CSATEGDTGELFF. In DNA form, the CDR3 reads TGCAGTGCGACCGAAGGTGACACCGGGGAGCTGTTTTTT.

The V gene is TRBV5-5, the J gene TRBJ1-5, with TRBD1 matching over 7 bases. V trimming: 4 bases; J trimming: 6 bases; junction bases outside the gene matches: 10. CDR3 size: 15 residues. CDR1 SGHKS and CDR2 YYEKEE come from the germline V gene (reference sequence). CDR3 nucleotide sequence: TGTGCCAGCAGCACAGGGGCAGGGTACGTTCAGCCCCAGCATTTT. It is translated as CASSTGAGYVQPQHF.

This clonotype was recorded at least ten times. The CDR3 protein is CSATDRVASYNSPLHF. The DNA of the CDR3 is TGCAGTGCTACCGACAGGGTGGCGTCCTATAATTCACCCCTCCACTTT. J is TRBJ1-6 and V is TRBV20-1; 7 nucleotides line up with TRBD1. This CDR3 has 16 amino acids. Germline assignment: CDR1 DFQATT and CDR2 SNEGSKA (reference sequence). The trim removed 4 bases at V and 1 base at J, leaving 7 bases unmatched.